The 22 T cell receptor beta chains listed next were all sequenced from one sample in a study of cytotoxic CD8 clonotypes in ibrutinib-treated CLL. Some clones are missing from TCRdb's copy, which holds only in-frame ones; the method was immunoSEQ multiplex PCR. This table holds 42,000 or so clones, about 65% found once. The specimen comprised PBMCs, sampled at disease progression, from a patient treated with ibrutinib. The receptors shown here come from a human donor with chronic lymphocytic leukemia.

V and J are TRBV30 and TRBJ2-3; D unresolved. Germline assignment: CDR1 GTSNPN and CDR2 SVGIG (reference sequence). CDR3 length: 14 amino acids. Trimming left V 2 bases short and J 0 bases short, with 9 bases between. The CDR3 DNA reads as TGTGCCTGGAGTATGCATACTAGCACAGATACGCAGTATTTT. Amino acid sequence: CAWSMHTSTDTQYF.

The CDR3 coding sequence is TGTGCCACCAGCAGGGGCGGGAAGAACACCGGGGAGCTGTTTTTT. The encoded protein is CATSRGGKNTGELFF. The V gene is TRBV15, the J gene TRBJ2-2; maybe TRBD2 (6 bases). CDR1 is LNHNV, CDR2 YYDKDF, per germline (reference sequence). This CDR3 region has 15 residues. Trimming removed 3 bases at V and 1 base at J, with 9 bases between.

This clone came up once. The V call is TRBV28, the J call TRBJ2-5; weak D call: TRBD2 (5 bases). V was cut by 2 bases and J by 9 bases, with 10 bases left in between. CDR3 size: 12 residues. The germline V gene encodes CDR1 MDHEN and CDR2 SYDVKM. CDR3 nucleotides: TGTGCCAGCAGTTTAATCTGGGGAGCCCAGTACTTC. Translating gives CASSLIWGAQYF.

The chain is built from TRBV27 and TRBJ2-1, with 9 bases that match TRBD1. CDR1 and CDR2 from the germline V gene are MNHEY and SMNVEV (reference sequence). The CDR3 length is 16 residues. Unmatched junction bases numbered 4, after V lost 0 bases and J lost 4 bases. CDR3 nucleotide sequence: TGTGCCAGCAGTTTATCGTGGACAGGGGTGTACAATGAGCAGTTCTTC. Translated: CASSLSWTGVYNEQFF.

This clone was found a few times. The V and J genes are TRBV6-7 and TRBJ1-1, with 11 positions matching TRBD1. TRBV6-7 is labeled an ORF, and its function is uncertain. This CDR3 has 18 amino acids. V lost 7 bases, J lost 0 bases, and 13 bases stayed unmatched. CDR3 residues: CASIVESRDRGMNTEAFF. As DNA, the CDR3 is TGTGCCAGCATCGTGGAGTCCCGGGACAGGGGGATGAACACTGAAGCTTTCTTT.

This chain links TRBV5-4 with TRBJ1-1, with D unclear. The CDR3 covers 14 residues. Looked up from germline, CDR1 is SGHNT and CDR2 is YYREEE (reference sequence). Deletions cut 4 bases from V and 0 bases from J, with 10 bases between. The chain's CDR3 is CASSPYPVNTEAFF. CDR3 nucleotides: TGTGCCAGCAGCCCATATCCGGTGAACACTGAAGCTTTCTTT. The full variable domain, with the rest looked up from reference TRBV5-4 and TRBJ1-1, is ETGVTQSPTHLIKTRGQQVTLRCSSQSGHNTVSWYQQALGQGPQFIFQYYREEENGRGNFPPRFSGLQFPNYSSELNVNALELDDSALYLCASSPYPVNTEAFFGQGTRLTVV.

This rearrangement joins TRBV14 to TRBJ2-2; D may correspond to TRBD1 or TRBD2 (5 bases each). The CDR3 has 14 amino acids. Germline V gene data show CDR1 as SGHDN and CDR2 as FVKESK. V was clipped by 0 bases and J by 7 bases, with 9 bases between them. The CDR3 loop is CASSQDLGVGELFF. DNA of the CDR3: TGTGCCAGCAGCCAAGATTTGGGGGTCGGGGAGCTGTTTTTT.

J is TRBJ1-3 and V is TRBV9; D is unresolved. The CDR3 is made up of 14 amino acids. Germline V gives CDR1 SGDLS, CDR2 YYNGEE. V shed 0 bases and J shed 3 bases, with 7 bases lying between them. The CDR3 protein is CASSVGGFGNTIYF. In nucleotides, the CDR3 is TGTGCCAGCAGCGTAGGAGGGTTTGGAAACACCATATATTTT.

The gene calls are TRBV7-3 and TRBJ2-1; D possibly uses TRBD1 or TRBD2 (5 bases each). Trimming shortened V by 5 bases and J by 8 bases, and 16 bases separated the two germline ends. The germline CDR1 and CDR2 sequences are SGHTA and FQGTGA. The CDR3 is 14 amino acids. The CDR3 is CASSRGQGIDEQFF. CDR3 nucleotide sequence: TGTGCCAGCAGCCGCGGGCAGGGAATCGATGAGCAGTTCTTC.

This clone was picked up a small number of times. V usage is TRBV12-1 and J usage is TRBJ2-7; TRBD1 is the table's D call and was not checked against the DNA. TRBV12-1 is listed as a pseudogene. The CDR3 is 16 amino acids. CDR3 coding DNA: TGTGCCAGCAGCTTTGCGGGGCCGGACCCGAGCCGGGAGCAGTACTTC. Its protein is CASSFAGPDPSREQYF.

CDR3 protein: CASSLIWATNTVGKLFF. The CDR3 bases are TGTGCCAGCAGTTTAATTTGGGCCACCAATACCGTGGGCAAACTGTTTTTT. The chain combines TRBV28 with TRBJ1-4; unclear D gene. The germline V and J ends were trimmed by 2 bases and 11 bases, with 24 bases remaining between them. Looked up from germline, CDR1 is MDHEN and CDR2 is SYDVKM. The CDR3 is 17 residues long. The full variable domain, in which reference TRBV28 and TRBJ1-4 provide the parts outside the CDR3, is DVKVTQSSRYLVKRTGEKVFLECVQDMDHENMFWYRQDPGLGLRLIYFSYDVKMKEKGDIPEGYSVSREKKERFSLILESASTNQTSMYLCASSLIWATNTVGKLFFGSGTQLSVL.

The chain employs TRBV29-1 and TRBJ2-3, with D unresolved. V was shortened by 7 bases and J by 0 bases, with 5 bases between the two germline ends. The CDR3 contains 11 residues. Germline values: CDR1 SQVTM, CDR2 ANQGSEA. CDR3 sequence (DNA): TGCAGCGGTTTAAGCACAGATACGCAGTATTTT. Its protein is CSGLSTDTQYF.

The chain recombines TRBV5-1 with TRBJ2-3; no reliable D call. The CDR3 spans 16 residues. Trimming removed 4 bases at V and 0 bases at J, with 15 bases between. Per the germline V gene, CDR1 is SGHRS and CDR2 is YFSETQ. In DNA, the CDR3 is TGCGCCAGCAGCCGGAGTCCGGTCGATAGCACAGATACGCAGTATTTT. Amino acid sequence: CASSRSPVDSTDTQYF. Using reference TRBV5-1 and TRBJ2-3 for the parts outside the CDR3, the full variable domain is KAGVTQTPRYLIKTRGQQVTLSCSPISGHRSVSWYQQTPGQGLQFLFEYFSETQRNKGNFPGRFSGRQFSNSRSEMNVSTLELGDSALYLCASSRSPVDSTDTQYFGPGTRLTVL.

This sequence joins TRBV6-1 and TRBJ1-6, with TRBD1 matching over 7 bases. Germline assignment: CDR1 MNHNS and CDR2 SASEGT. The CDR3 covers 13 residues. Trimming removed 6 bases from V and 8 bases from J; junction bases left unmatched: 4. The CDR3 DNA reads as TGTGCCAGCAGCGGGGACAGCTATTCACCCCTCCACTTT. Protein sequence: CASSGDSYSPLHF.

This clone was seen once. The CDR3 protein is CASSLGRTEAFF. The CDR3 DNA sequence: TGTGCCAGCAGCTTGGGACGGACTGAAGCTTTCTTT. The chain recombines TRBV5-4 with TRBJ1-1; no clear D. CDR3 length: 12 amino acids. Trimming cost V 0 bases and J 5 bases, with 5 bases left between them. Per the germline V gene, CDR1 is SGHNT and CDR2 is YYREEE (reference sequence).

This chain uses TRBV27 with TRBJ2-1; 7 nucleotides align to TRBD2. This CDR3 has 14 amino acids. Trimming cost V 2 bases and J 2 bases; bases outside gene matches: 0. The germline CDR1 and CDR2 sequences are MNHEY and SMNVEV (reference sequence). The CDR3 loop is CASSLGGAYNEQFF. CDR3 nucleotide sequence: TGTGCCAGCAGTTTAGGGGGGGCCTACAATGAGCAGTTCTTC.

The chain couples TRBV7-9 to TRBJ1-5; 12 bases agree with TRBD1. The V segment lost 4 bases and the J segment 11 bases; nucleotides outside the gene matches: 6. This CDR3 comprises 14 residues. Germline V gene lookup returns CDR1 SEHNR and CDR2 FQNEAQ (reference sequence). The CDR3 DNA reads TGTGCCAGCAGCTCCCCGGGACAGGGGGCGTCCCAGCATTTT. Its translation: CASSSPGQGASQHF.

This clone occurred a few times. The chain uses TRBV27 and TRBJ2-5; 13 bases agree with TRBD2. The CDR3 is 17 amino acids. The V segment lost 5 bases and the J segment 1 base; nucleotides outside the gene matches: 7. Germline values: CDR1 MNHEY, CDR2 SMNVEV (reference sequence). DNA for the CDR3: TGTGCCAGCAGTACCCGACTAGCGGGAGGCCCCCAAGAGACCCAGTACTTC. Residues: CASSTRLAGGPQETQYF.

This chain uses TRBV4-1 with TRBJ1-4; a possible D gene is TRBD1 (5 bases). V dropped 0 bases and J dropped 8 bases, with 16 bases sitting between them. The CDR3 is 16 residues long. The germline CDR1 and CDR2 sequences are MGHRA and YSYEKL. CDR3 nucleotides: TGCGCCAGCAGCCAAGATGGGGGAGGACTGGGGGAAAAACTGTTTTTT. Translated: CASSQDGGGLGEKLFF.

The rearrangement uses TRBV29-1 and TRBJ2-1, with D hard to call. Trimming took off 2 bases at V and 8 bases at J, with 4 bases between the two ends. This CDR3 contains 10 residues. In germline, CDR1 is SQVTM, CDR2 ANQGSEA. The CDR3 region is CSVENYEQFF. The CDR3 DNA reads as TGCAGCGTTGAAAACTATGAGCAGTTCTTC.

V usage is TRBV27 and J usage is TRBJ1-1; D is unresolved. The CDR3 sequence is 13 residues long. V gave up 5 bases and J gave up 4 bases, with 11 bases separating them. Germline V gene sequence: CDR1 MNHEY, CDR2 SMNVEV (reference sequence). The CDR3 spells CASSRVRSTEAFF. The CDR3 DNA reads as TGTGCCAGCAGTCGGGTTCGGAGCACTGAAGCTTTCTTT.

The chain has TRBV6-5 and TRBJ2-3; 11 positions match TRBD2. The CDR3 runs to 15 residues. The germline V gene has CDR1 MNHEY and CDR2 SVGAGI. V trimming: 4 bases; J trimming: 5 bases; junction bases outside the gene matches: 5. CDR3 in amino acids: CASSSSGRRVDTQYF. The CDR3 region has the DNA TGTGCCAGCAGTTCTAGCGGGAGGAGGGTAGATACGCAGTATTTT.